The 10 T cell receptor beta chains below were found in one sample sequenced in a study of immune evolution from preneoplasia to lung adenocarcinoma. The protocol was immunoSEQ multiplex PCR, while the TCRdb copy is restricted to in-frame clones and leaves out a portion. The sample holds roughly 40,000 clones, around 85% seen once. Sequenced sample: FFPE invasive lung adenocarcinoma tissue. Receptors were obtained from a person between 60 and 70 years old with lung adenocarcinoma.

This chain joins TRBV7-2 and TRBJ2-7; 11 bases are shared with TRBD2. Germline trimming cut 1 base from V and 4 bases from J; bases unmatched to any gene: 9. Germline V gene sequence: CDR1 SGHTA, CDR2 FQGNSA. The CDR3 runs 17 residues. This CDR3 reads CASSLVGVGTSGYEQYF. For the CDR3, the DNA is TGTGCCAGCAGCTTAGTGGGGGTGGGGACTAGCGGATACGAGCAGTACTTC. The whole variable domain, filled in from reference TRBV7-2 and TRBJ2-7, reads GAGVSQSPSNKVTEKGKDVELRCDPISGHTALYWYRQSLGQGLEFLIYFQGNSAPDKSGLPSDRFSAERTGGSVSTLTIQRTQQEDSAVYLCASSLVGVGTSGYEQYFGPGTRLTVT.

CDR3 in amino acids: CASSRTGPNQETQYF. The CDR3 DNA reads as TGTGCCAGCAGCAGGACAGGGCCCAACCAAGAGACCCAGTACTTC. The rearrangement joins TRBV5-6 to TRBJ2-5; 8 bases agree with TRBD1. Germline CDR1 and CDR2: SGHDT and YYEEEE. The CDR3 extends over 15 amino acids. V lost 4 bases to trimming and J lost 0 bases; unmatched junction nucleotides: 5.

The CDR3 region has the DNA TGTGCCAGCAGTTTAGGGGCAGGGGGCAGGGATACGCAGTATTTT. Residues: CASSLGAGGRDTQYF. J is TRBJ2-3 and V is TRBV28; 8 nucleotides line up with TRBD1. The CDR3 runs 15 residues. J gave up 6 bases and V 2 bases, and 7 bases lay outside the gene matches. CDR1 and CDR2 (germline): MDHEN, SYDVKM.

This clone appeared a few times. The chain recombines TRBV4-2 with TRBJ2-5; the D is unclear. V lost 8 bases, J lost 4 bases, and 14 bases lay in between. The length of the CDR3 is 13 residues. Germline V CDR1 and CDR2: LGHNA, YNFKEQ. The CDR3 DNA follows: TGTGCCAGCGCCCAGAGTGATAGAGAGACCCAGTACTTC. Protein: CASAQSDRETQYF.

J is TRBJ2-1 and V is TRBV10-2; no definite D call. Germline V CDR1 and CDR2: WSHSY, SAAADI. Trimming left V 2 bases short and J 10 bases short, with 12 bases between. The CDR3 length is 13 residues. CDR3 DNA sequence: TGCGCCAGCAGTGAGCAATCTACAACCGAGCAGTTCTTC. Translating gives CASSEQSTTEQFF.

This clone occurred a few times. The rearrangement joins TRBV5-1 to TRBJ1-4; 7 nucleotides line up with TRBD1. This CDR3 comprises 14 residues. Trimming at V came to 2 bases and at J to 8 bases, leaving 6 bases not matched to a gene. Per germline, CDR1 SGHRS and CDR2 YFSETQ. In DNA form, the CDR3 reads TGCGCCAGCAGCTTTGGGACAGCGGGAGAAAAACTGTTTTTT. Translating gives CASSFGTAGEKLFF.

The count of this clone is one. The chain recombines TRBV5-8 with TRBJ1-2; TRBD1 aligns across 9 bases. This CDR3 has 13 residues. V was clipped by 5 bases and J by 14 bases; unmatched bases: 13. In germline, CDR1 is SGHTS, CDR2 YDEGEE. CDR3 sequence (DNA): TGTGCCAGCAGACAACTACGGACAGGGGTTGCAACCTTC. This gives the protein CASRQLRTGVATF.

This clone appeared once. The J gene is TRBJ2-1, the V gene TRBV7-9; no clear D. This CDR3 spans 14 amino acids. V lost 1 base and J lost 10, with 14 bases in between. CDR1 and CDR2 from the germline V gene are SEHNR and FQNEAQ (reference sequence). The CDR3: CASSLGTGYGEQFF. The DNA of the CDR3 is TGTGCCAGCAGCTTAGGGACCGGCTATGGAGAGCAGTTCTTC. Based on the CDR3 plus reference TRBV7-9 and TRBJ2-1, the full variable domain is DTGVSQNPRHKITKRGQNVTFRCDPISEHNRLYWYRQTLGQGPEFLTYFQNEAQLEKSRLLSDRFSAERPKGSFSTLEIQRTEQGDSAMYLCASSLGTGYGEQFFGPGTRLTVL.

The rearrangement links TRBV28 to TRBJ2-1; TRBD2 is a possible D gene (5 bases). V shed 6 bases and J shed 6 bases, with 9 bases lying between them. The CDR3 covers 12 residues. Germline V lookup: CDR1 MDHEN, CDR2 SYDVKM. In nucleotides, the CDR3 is TGTGCCAGCAGCCAGACTATCAATGAGCAGTTCTTC. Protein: CASSQTINEQFF.

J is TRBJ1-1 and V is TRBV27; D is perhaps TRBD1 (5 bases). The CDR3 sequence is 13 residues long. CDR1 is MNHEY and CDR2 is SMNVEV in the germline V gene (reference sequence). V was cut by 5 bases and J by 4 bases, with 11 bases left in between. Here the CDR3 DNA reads TGTGCCAGCAGTCCCCCCGGGGGCACTGAAGCTTTCTTT. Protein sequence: CASSPPGGTEAFF.